This T cell receptor beta chain was sequenced in a study of identical twins (dated by TCRdb to the mid-2010s). Broadly, across the study: To test whether fetal clonotypes persist, this study deep-sequenced TCR alpha and beta repertoires from monozygotic twins, from unrelated adults of various ages, and from cord blood. Replicate twin experiments were performed at different times using different library preparation protocols to rule out contamination.

The receptor library was made with 5' RACE. The instrument was an Illumina HiSeq 2000. Template switching added a universal primer binding site, and the final cDNA carried a unique molecular identifier that allowed TCR cDNA molecules to be counted accurately. Specific primers in the conserved constant-segment region were used to synthesize first-strand cDNA for TCR alpha and beta chains. Each cDNA library was double barcoded, with a SMART-Mk sample barcode plus Illumina barcodes, to control for contamination. TruSeq adapter sequences and Illumina sample barcodes were added in two successive PCR steps. Sequencing of the TCR alpha and beta cDNA libraries was done on the Illumina HiSeq platform using custom primers. Per the original workflow: MiGEC was used to process raw reads and extract unique molecular identifiers, and MiXCR was used to find CDR3 positions. Recombination models were inferred per individual with the repgenHMM and IGoR tools using an EM algorithm. The tcR package in R was used for shared clonotype analysis, with sharing normalized by the product of cloneset sizes. Out-of-frame nonproductive sequences were analyzed to study raw recombination free of thymic and clonal selection effects. The public sequencing data were trimmed at Q25 with fastp and processed into clonotypes with MiXCR by TCRdb, which kept only in-frame beta chains. One record per CDR3 amino acid sequence lists the most common genes and DNA. TCRdb assigned the V and J calls; the authors' analysis was not used. This sample has around 570,000 distinct CDR3 sequences in its table, and over 8.5% of those were observed once. In total, the top ten clones hold 3% of the sample.

Only healthy Caucasian donors were included. Three pairs of female monozygotic twins, all aged about 18 to 29 years, were included in the twin cohort. RNA for TCR libraries was isolated from peripheral blood mononuclear cells. From the cysteine up to the phenylalanine, the CDR3 has a length of 13 residues. Of the read, only the CDR3 DNA is kept; its 39 bases are in frame from base 1. Based on the germline V gene, the CDR1 and CDR2 sequences are SGHRS and YFSETQ. The germline ends are 13 bases apart after V is trimmed by 6 bases and J by 4 bases. Results and caveats for the whole study, not just this receptor: A weaker excess of twin sharing was found in beta out-of-frame sequences because the signal-to-noise ratio was lowered by fewer shared sequences. Compared with coincidental sharing between unrelated individuals, out-of-frame TCR alpha sequences shared between twins had an excess of sequences with low generation probability. Recombination models systematically underestimated out-of-frame TCR alpha sharing in monozygotic twins but agreed with sharing between unrelated individuals. Fewer insertions were carried by abundant cord blood beta clonotypes, a similar but weaker trend appeared in young adult naive repertoires, and no such trend appeared in memory repertoires. Because the same donors could not be followed over many years, the conclusions relied on cross-sectional statistical analysis. Invariant T cells such as MAIT and iNKT could partly confound zero-insertion analyses, though diverse VJ usage argued against this for most clonotypes.

In this sample, this clonotype turned up many times. Its recognized antigen is unknown. Base qualities are missing; no much larger clone stands one base away. This sample was shared with a second study, whose subject was yellow fever vaccine responses in identical twins. As the second paper documents: The T cell response to vaccination in identical twins was reported by the authors to appear partly convergent and partly personalized. In identical twins, the study followed T cell clones that responded to the vaccine with precision.

The sequence was collected from a woman aged 18-35 years in good health. Sequenced material: PBMCs. Recombination connected TRBV5-1 to TRBJ1-1; the D segment could be TRBD1, given 5 matching bases. CDR3 protein: CASITAGGTEAFF. The DNA sequence is as follows: TGCGCCAGCATAACGGCGGGGGGCACTGAAGCTTTCTTT. The CDR3, completed at both ends by the reference TRBV5-1 and TRBJ1-1 genes, gives the full variable domain KAGVTQTPRYLIKTRGQQVTLSCSPISGHRSVSWYQQTPGQGLQFLFEYFSETQRNKGNFPGRFSGRQFSNSRSEMNVSTLELGDSALYLCASITAGGTEAFFGQGTRLTVV.